This is a list of T cell receptor beta chains from one sample in a study of T cells after yellow fever vaccination. Via MiXCR, TCRdb re-called the 5' RACE reads, giving one row per CDR3 protein. Of around 310,000 distinct CDR3 sequences in the sample, 8.7% were seen once. The source material was PBMCs, sampled on the day of the first yellow fever vaccination. Every receptor here comes from a man between 18 and 29 years old who received the YFV17D yellow fever vaccine. Each CDR3 is given with its conserved first and last residue. A D gene is named only where the DNA matches it firmly. Clone sizes are given selectively: once, few, many, or a class where the clone is expanded.

v_call: TRBV5-5
clone_size: -
j_call: TRBJ1-6
d_call: -
cdr3_nt: TGTGCCAGCAGCTTGTCGGGGGATTCCTATAATTCACCCCTCCACTTT
cdr3_aa: CASSLSGDSYNSPLHF

v_call: TRBV11-2
clone_size: -
j_call: TRBJ2-1
d_call: TRBD2
cdr3_nt: TGTGCCAGCCACAGCGGGGGCCCCGTCCGGGGAGGGTTCTTC
cdr3_aa: CASHSGGPVRGGFF

v_call: TRBV6-2/TRBV6-3
clone_size: few
j_call: TRBJ2-5
d_call: TRBD1
cdr3_nt: TGTGCCAGCAGTTACCTAGACAGGGAAGGACAGACCCAGTACTTC
cdr3_aa: CASSYLDREGQTQYF

v_call: TRBV7-9
clone_size: -
j_call: TRBJ1-4
d_call: TRBD1
cdr3_nt: TGTGCCAGCAGCTACTGGACAGGGACTGAAAAACTGTTTTTT
cdr3_aa: CASSYWTGTEKLFF

v_call: TRBV5-1
clone_size: few
j_call: TRBJ2-1
d_call: -
cdr3_nt: TGCGCCAGCAGCTTGACAGGGTCGTCCTCCTACAATGAGCAGTTCTTC
cdr3_aa: CASSLTGSSSYNEQFF

v_call: TRBV7-3
clone_size: few
j_call: TRBJ2-5
d_call: -
cdr3_nt: TGTGCCAGCAGCTGTGTCCGGGGCGAAGAGACCCAGTACTTC
cdr3_aa: CASSCVRGEETQYF

v_call: TRBV7-3
clone_size: few
j_call: TRBJ2-1
d_call: -
cdr3_nt: TGTGCCAGCAGCTCGACTAGTGCAGGCGATGAGCAGTTCTTC
cdr3_aa: CASSSTSAGDEQFF

v_call: TRBV4-2
clone_size: -
j_call: TRBJ2-3
d_call: TRBD2
cdr3_nt: TGTGCCAGCAGCCAAAAAGGTCAGTCTAGCGGGACCCGCACAGATACGCAGTATTTT
cdr3_aa: CASSQKGQSSGTRTDTQYF

v_call: TRBV14
clone_size: many
j_call: TRBJ2-1
d_call: TRBD1
cdr3_nt: TGTGCCAGCAGCTCGGACAGGGGCTATGAGCAGTTCTTC
cdr3_aa: CASSSDRGYEQFF

v_call: TRBV7-8
clone_size: -
j_call: TRBJ1-5
d_call: -
cdr3_nt: TGTGCCAGCTGCAGGGACCCAGGGCAGCCCCAGCATTTT
cdr3_aa: CASCRDPGQPQHF

v_call: TRBV6-4
clone_size: few
j_call: TRBJ2-3
d_call: -
cdr3_nt: TGTGCCAGCAAACCGGCAGCCCTTTCAGATACGCAGTATTTT
cdr3_aa: CASKPAALSDTQYF

v_call: TRBV11-2
clone_size: -
j_call: TRBJ1-2
d_call: -
cdr3_nt: TGTGCCAGCAGCTTAGTCAGCTTCTATGGCTACACCTTC
cdr3_aa: CASSLVSFYGYTF

v_call: TRBV10-3
clone_size: many
j_call: TRBJ1-3
d_call: -
cdr3_nt: TGTGCCAGTATTCCAGCGTCCGGAAACACCATATATTTT
cdr3_aa: CASIPASGNTIYF

v_call: TRBV29-1
clone_size: -
j_call: TRBJ1-1
d_call: -
cdr3_nt: TGCAGCGGCTTCCAACAGATGAACACTGAAGCTTTCTTT
cdr3_aa: CSGFQQMNTEAFF

v_call: TRBV25-1
clone_size: -
j_call: TRBJ2-4
d_call: -
cdr3_nt: TGTGCCAGCACTGCATCCCGGGACAATCGCCTTGTAGCCAAAAACATTCAGTACTTC
cdr3_aa: CASTASRDNRLVAKNIQYF

v_call: TRBV12-3/TRBV12-4
clone_size: few
j_call: TRBJ2-3
d_call: TRBD1
cdr3_nt: TGTGCCAGCAGCCGACGACAGGGAGATACGCAGTATTTT
cdr3_aa: CASSRRQGDTQYF

v_call: TRBV20-1
clone_size: few
j_call: TRBJ1-5
d_call: -
cdr3_nt: TGCAGTGCTAGCACATGGGGTCAGGGTCAGCCCCAGCATTTT
cdr3_aa: CSASTWGQGQPQHF

v_call: TRBV7-9
clone_size: -
j_call: TRBJ2-7
d_call: TRBD1
cdr3_nt: TGTGCCAGCAGCTTAACAAGGGGGCGCCCCTACGAGCAGTACTTC
cdr3_aa: CASSLTRGRPYEQYF

v_call: TRBV19
clone_size: -
j_call: TRBJ2-3
d_call: -
cdr3_nt: TGTGCCAGTAGTATAGGTGGGCGAGATACGCAGTATTTT
cdr3_aa: CASSIGGRDTQYF

v_call: TRBV10-3
clone_size: many
j_call: TRBJ2-4
d_call: TRBD1
cdr3_nt: TGTGCCATCAGCACGACAGGGGGGGGAAACATTCAGTACTTC
cdr3_aa: CAISTTGGGNIQYF

v_call: TRBV7-9
clone_size: -
j_call: TRBJ2-1
d_call: -
cdr3_nt: TGTGCCAGCAGCGACGCAGGAGTCAATGAGCAGTTCTTC
cdr3_aa: CASSDAGVNEQFF

v_call: TRBV5-1
clone_size: few
j_call: TRBJ2-1
d_call: -
cdr3_nt: TGCGCCAGCAGTAACAACCCTCTATGGGGTTACAATGAGCAGTTCTTC
cdr3_aa: CASSNNPLWGYNEQFF

v_call: TRBV12-3/TRBV12-4
clone_size: -
j_call: TRBJ2-2
d_call: TRBD2
cdr3_nt: TGTGCCAGCAGGCCCGGGACTAGCTACGATCCCGGGGAGCTGTTTTTT
cdr3_aa: CASRPGTSYDPGELFF

v_call: TRBV9
clone_size: -
j_call: TRBJ2-3
d_call: -
cdr3_nt: TGTGCCAGCAGCGTATCGGAGGGCACTAGCACAGATACGCAGTATTTT
cdr3_aa: CASSVSEGTSTDTQYF

v_call: TRBV28
clone_size: -
j_call: TRBJ2-6
d_call: -
cdr3_nt: TGTGCCAGCAAATGGATAGGAGCTGGGGCCAACGTCCTGACTTTC
cdr3_aa: CASKWIGAGANVLTF

v_call: TRBV7-2
clone_size: few
j_call: TRBJ1-2
d_call: TRBD1
cdr3_nt: TGTGCCAGCAGCGCGGGACAGTCCTATGGCTACACCTTC
cdr3_aa: CASSAGQSYGYTF

v_call: TRBV5-1
clone_size: many
j_call: TRBJ2-2
d_call: TRBD1
cdr3_nt: TGCGCCAGCAGCTTGCAGGGACAGACGAACACCGGGGAGCTGTTTTTT
cdr3_aa: CASSLQGQTNTGELFF

v_call: TRBV10-3
clone_size: many
j_call: TRBJ1-3
d_call: -
cdr3_nt: TGTGCCATCAGCCAACGCAGGGCGGTATCTGGAAACACCATATATTTT
cdr3_aa: CAISQRRAVSGNTIYF

v_call: TRBV5-1
clone_size: -
j_call: TRBJ2-3
d_call: TRBD2
cdr3_nt: TGCGCCAGCAGCCTCTTAGCGGGGCGCACAGATACGCAGTATTTT
cdr3_aa: CASSLLAGRTDTQYF

v_call: TRBV11-2
clone_size: many
j_call: TRBJ2-1
d_call: TRBD1
cdr3_nt: TGTGCCAGCAGCGCCACAGGGGGGAGTTACAATGAGCAGTTCTTC
cdr3_aa: CASSATGGSYNEQFF

v_call: TRBV4-2
clone_size: few
j_call: TRBJ2-6
d_call: -
cdr3_nt: TGTGCCAGCAGCCAAGATTTGGCTGGGGCCAACGTCCTGACTTTC
cdr3_aa: CASSQDLAGANVLTF

v_call: TRBV6-6
clone_size: -
j_call: TRBJ2-3
d_call: -
cdr3_nt: TGTGCCAGCAGTTACCCCGTGGCAGATACGCAGTATTTT
cdr3_aa: CASSYPVADTQYF

v_call: TRBV4-3
clone_size: few
j_call: TRBJ2-7
d_call: -
cdr3_nt: TGCGCCAGCAGCCAAGGGGCATTGGGCTACGAGCAGTACTTC
cdr3_aa: CASSQGALGYEQYF

v_call: TRBV5-6
clone_size: few
j_call: TRBJ1-1
d_call: -
cdr3_nt: TGTGCCAGCAGCGCAACAGCCCGCAGGTCTATGAACACTGAAGCTTTCTTT
cdr3_aa: CASSATARRSMNTEAFF

v_call: TRBV11-2
clone_size: -
j_call: TRBJ2-1
d_call: TRBD2
cdr3_nt: TGTGCCAGCAGCATCAATTTAGGACTAGGAGCCTACAATGAGCAGTTCTTC
cdr3_aa: CASSINLGLGAYNEQFF

v_call: TRBV25-1
clone_size: -
j_call: TRBJ2-1
d_call: -
cdr3_nt: TGTGCCAGCAGTGCTCATAACGGTGGCGGGTCAAAGGCGCCGGAGTTCTTC
cdr3_aa: CASSAHNGGGSKAPEFF

v_call: TRBV7-8
clone_size: few
j_call: TRBJ1-6
d_call: -
cdr3_nt: TGTGCCAGCAGCACCAATACCGGGGAGAGCTCCTATAATTCACCCCTCCACTTT
cdr3_aa: CASSTNTGESSYNSPLHF

v_call: TRBV6-4
clone_size: few
j_call: TRBJ2-1
d_call: TRBD2
cdr3_nt: TGTGCCAGCAGTGCCACTAGCGGGGGTTTAAATGAGCAGTTCTTC
cdr3_aa: CASSATSGGLNEQFF

v_call: TRBV27
clone_size: -
j_call: TRBJ1-1
d_call: TRBD1
cdr3_nt: TGTGCCAGCAGTCCGGGACAGGGACTGAACACTGAAGCTTTCTTT
cdr3_aa: CASSPGQGLNTEAFF

v_call: TRBV11-1
clone_size: -
j_call: TRBJ2-1
d_call: TRBD2
cdr3_nt: TGTGCCAGCAGCCATTCACCGCGCGGTAGCGGGGGGGGTAATGAGCAGTTCTTC
cdr3_aa: CASSHSPRGSGGGNEQFF

v_call: TRBV7-2
clone_size: few
j_call: TRBJ1-3
d_call: -
cdr3_nt: TGTGCCAGCAGACCTGACAGCCGGCTCTCTGGAAACACCATATATTTT
cdr3_aa: CASRPDSRLSGNTIYF

v_call: TRBV13
clone_size: few
j_call: TRBJ2-3
d_call: TRBD2
cdr3_nt: TGTGCCAGCAGCCCTGAGGGACTAGCGGGGGGAGATACGCAGTATTTT
cdr3_aa: CASSPEGLAGGDTQYF

v_call: TRBV4-3
clone_size: many
j_call: TRBJ2-3
d_call: TRBD2
cdr3_nt: TGCGCCAGCAGCCACGCAGCCGGCGGGGGGGCAGATACGCAGTATTTT
cdr3_aa: CASSHAAGGGADTQYF

v_call: TRBV14
clone_size: -
j_call: TRBJ1-1
d_call: -
cdr3_nt: TGTGCCACCGCGTTAATGGTACGAAACACTGAAGCTTTCTTT
cdr3_aa: CATALMVRNTEAFF

v_call: TRBV18
clone_size: -
j_call: TRBJ2-2
d_call: TRBD1
cdr3_nt: TGTGCCAGCTCACAGGGGGCGCAGGACACCGGGGAGCTGTTTTTT
cdr3_aa: CASSQGAQDTGELFF

v_call: TRBV7-2
clone_size: -
j_call: TRBJ2-5
d_call: TRBD2
cdr3_nt: TGTGCCAGCAGCTTATATGGGGGGGGGTACCAAGAGACCCAGTACTTC
cdr3_aa: CASSLYGGGYQETQYF

v_call: TRBV7-8
clone_size: -
j_call: TRBJ2-3
d_call: -
cdr3_nt: TGTGCCAGCAGCCCAATCACAGATACGCAGTATTTT
cdr3_aa: CASSPITDTQYF

v_call: TRBV7-9
clone_size: -
j_call: TRBJ2-4
d_call: -
cdr3_nt: TGTGCCAGCAGCTTTTCGAGGTGGGCCCAAAACATTCAGTACTTC
cdr3_aa: CASSFSRWAQNIQYF

v_call: TRBV4-3
clone_size: few
j_call: TRBJ1-4
d_call: -
cdr3_nt: TGCGCCAGCAGCCAAGAGACCCAGAAAGATGAAAAACTGTTTTTT
cdr3_aa: CASSQETQKDEKLFF

v_call: TRBV4-1
clone_size: few
j_call: TRBJ1-1
d_call: -
cdr3_nt: TGCGCCAGCAGCCACCAGAGATCTGAAGCTTTCTTT
cdr3_aa: CASSHQRSEAFF

v_call: TRBV5-8
clone_size: -
j_call: TRBJ1-1
d_call: -
cdr3_nt: TGTGCCAGCACGCTCGGGGCCATGAACACTGAAGCTTTCTTT
cdr3_aa: CASTLGAMNTEAFF

v_call: TRBV12-3/TRBV12-4
clone_size: few
j_call: TRBJ1-2
d_call: -
cdr3_nt: TGTGCCAGCAGCCAGGGGACACGTTATGGCTACACCTTC
cdr3_aa: CASSQGTRYGYTF